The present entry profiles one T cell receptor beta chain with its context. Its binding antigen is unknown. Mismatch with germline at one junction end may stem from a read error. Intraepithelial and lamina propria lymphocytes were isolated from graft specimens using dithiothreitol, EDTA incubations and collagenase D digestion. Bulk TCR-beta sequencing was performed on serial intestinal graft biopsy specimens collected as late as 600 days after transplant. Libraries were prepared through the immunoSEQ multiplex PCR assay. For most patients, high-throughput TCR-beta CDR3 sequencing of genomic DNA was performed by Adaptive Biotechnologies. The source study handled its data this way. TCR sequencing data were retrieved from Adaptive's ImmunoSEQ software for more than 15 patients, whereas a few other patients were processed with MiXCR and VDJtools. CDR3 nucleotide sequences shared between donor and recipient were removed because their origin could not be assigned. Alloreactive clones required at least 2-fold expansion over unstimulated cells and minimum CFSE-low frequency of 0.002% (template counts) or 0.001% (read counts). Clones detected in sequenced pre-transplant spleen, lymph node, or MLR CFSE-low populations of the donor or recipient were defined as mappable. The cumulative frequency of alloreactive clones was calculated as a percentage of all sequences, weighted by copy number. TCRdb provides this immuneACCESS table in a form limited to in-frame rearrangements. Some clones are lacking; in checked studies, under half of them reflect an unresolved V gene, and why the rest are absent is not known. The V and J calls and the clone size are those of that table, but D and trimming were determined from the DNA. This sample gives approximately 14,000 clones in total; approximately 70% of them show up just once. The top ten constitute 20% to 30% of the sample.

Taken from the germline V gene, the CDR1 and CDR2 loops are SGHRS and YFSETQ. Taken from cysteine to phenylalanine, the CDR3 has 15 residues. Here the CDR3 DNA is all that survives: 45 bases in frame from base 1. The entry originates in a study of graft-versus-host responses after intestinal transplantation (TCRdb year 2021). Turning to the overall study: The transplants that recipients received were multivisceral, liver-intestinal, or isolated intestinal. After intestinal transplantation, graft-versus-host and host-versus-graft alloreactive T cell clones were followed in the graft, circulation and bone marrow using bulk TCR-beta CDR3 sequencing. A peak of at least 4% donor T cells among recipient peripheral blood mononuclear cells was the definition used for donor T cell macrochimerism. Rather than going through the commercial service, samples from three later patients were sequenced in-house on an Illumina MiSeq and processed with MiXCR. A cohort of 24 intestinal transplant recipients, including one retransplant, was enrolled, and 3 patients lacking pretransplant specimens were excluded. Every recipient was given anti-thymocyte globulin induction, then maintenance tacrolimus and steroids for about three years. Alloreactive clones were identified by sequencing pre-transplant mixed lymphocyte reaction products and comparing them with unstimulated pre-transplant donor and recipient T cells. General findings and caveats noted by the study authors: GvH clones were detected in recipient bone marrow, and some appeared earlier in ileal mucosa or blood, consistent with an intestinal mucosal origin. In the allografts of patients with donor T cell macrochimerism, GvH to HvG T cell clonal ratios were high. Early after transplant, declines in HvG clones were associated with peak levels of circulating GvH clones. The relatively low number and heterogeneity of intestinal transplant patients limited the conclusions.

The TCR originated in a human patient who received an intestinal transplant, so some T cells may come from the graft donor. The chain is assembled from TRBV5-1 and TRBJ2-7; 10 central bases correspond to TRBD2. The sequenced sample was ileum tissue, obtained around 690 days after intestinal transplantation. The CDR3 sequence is CASSPQLAGFLEQYF. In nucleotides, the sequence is TGTGCCAGCAGTCCCCAACTAGCGGGATTCCTCGAGCAGTACTTC.